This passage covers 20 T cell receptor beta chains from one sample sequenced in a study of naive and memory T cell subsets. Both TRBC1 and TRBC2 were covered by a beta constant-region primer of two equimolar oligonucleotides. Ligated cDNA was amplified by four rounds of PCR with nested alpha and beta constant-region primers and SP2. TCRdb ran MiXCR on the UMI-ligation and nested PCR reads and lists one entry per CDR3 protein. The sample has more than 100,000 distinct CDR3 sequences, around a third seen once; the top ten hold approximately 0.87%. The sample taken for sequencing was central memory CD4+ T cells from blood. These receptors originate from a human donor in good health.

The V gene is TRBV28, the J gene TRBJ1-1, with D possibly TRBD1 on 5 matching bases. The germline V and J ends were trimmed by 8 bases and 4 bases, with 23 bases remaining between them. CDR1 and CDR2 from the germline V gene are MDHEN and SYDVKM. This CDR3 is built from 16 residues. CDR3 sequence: CASLLGTKIGGTEAFF. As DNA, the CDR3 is TGTGCCAGCCTCCTCGGGACGAAGATTGGTGGCACTGAAGCTTTCTTT.

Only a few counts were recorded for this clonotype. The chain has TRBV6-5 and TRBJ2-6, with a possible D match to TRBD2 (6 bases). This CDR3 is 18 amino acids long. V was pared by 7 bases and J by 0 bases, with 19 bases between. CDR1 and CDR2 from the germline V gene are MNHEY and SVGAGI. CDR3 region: CASTMRGGLSSGANVLTF. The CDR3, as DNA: TGTGCCAGCACCATGAGGGGAGGACTAAGCTCTGGGGCCAACGTCCTGACTTTC.

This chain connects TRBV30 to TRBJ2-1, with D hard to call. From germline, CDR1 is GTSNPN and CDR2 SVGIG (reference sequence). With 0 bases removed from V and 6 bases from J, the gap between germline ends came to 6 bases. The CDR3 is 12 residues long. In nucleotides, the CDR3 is TGTGCCTGGAGTGTCTCTAGCAATGAGCAGTTCTTC. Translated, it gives CAWSVSSNEQFF.

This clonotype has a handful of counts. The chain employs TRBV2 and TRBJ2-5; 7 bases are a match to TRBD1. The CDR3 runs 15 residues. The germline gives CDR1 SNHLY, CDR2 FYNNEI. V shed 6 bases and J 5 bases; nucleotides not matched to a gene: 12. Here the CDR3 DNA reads TGTGCCAGCAGCGCGACAGGGATGAGGGAGGAGACCCAGTACTTC. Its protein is CASSATGMREETQYF.

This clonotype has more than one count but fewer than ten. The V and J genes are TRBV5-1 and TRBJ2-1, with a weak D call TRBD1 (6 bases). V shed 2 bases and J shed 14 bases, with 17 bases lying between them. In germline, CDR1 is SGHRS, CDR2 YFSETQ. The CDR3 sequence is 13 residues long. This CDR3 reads CASSFAGSGGEFF. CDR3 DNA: TGCGCCAGCAGCTTCGCGGGCTCTGGGGGCGAGTTCTTC.

CDR3 loop: CASSPRQGGVNTEAFF. DNA for the CDR3: TGTGCCAGCAGCCCAAGACAGGGTGGGGTGAACACTGAAGCTTTCTTT. The chain carries TRBV7-8 and TRBJ1-1; 7 positions match TRBD1. The CDR3 is made up of 16 amino acids. V gave up 5 bases and J gave up 0 bases; unmatched junction bases: 9. Germline V gives CDR1 SGHVS, CDR2 FQNEAQ. Based on the CDR3 plus reference TRBV7-8 and TRBJ1-1, the full variable domain is GAGVSQSPRYKVAKRGQDVALRCDPISGHVSLFWYQQALGQGPEFLTYFQNEAQLDKSGLPSDRFFAERPEGSVSTLKIQRTQQEDSAVYLCASSPRQGGVNTEAFFGQGTRLTVV.

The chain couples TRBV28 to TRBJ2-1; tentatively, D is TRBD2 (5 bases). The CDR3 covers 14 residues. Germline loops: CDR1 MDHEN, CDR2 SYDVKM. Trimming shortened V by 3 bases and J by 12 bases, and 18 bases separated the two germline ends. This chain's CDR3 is CASSFRTPGPVQFF. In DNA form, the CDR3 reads TGTGCCAGCAGTTTCCGGACTCCAGGCCCAGTGCAGTTCTTC.

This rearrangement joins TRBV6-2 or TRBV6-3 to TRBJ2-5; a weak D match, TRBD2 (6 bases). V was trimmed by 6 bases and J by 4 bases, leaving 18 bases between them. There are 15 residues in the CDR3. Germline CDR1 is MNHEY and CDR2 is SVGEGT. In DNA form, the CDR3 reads TGTGCCAGCAGCCCCGGAGGTGGGAGGTTAGAGACCCAGTACTTC. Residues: CASSPGGGRLETQYF.

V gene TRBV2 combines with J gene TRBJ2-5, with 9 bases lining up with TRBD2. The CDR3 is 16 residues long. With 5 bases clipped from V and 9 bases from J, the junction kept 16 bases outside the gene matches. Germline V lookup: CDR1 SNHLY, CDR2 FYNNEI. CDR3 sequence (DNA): TGTGCCAGCAGTCCTCTCCTCCTAGCGGGGAGGGTGGCCCAGTACTTC. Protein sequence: CASSPLLLAGRVAQYF.

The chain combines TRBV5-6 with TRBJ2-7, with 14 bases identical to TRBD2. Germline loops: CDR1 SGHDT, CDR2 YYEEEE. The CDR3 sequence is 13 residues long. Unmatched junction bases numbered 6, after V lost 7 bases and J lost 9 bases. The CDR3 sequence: CASSLTSGGVQYF. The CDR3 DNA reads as TGTGCCAGCTCCCTGACTAGCGGGGGGGTGCAGTACTTC. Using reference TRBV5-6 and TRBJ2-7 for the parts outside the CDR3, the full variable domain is DAGVTQSPTHLIKTRGQQVTLRCSPKSGHDTVSWYQQALGQGPQFIFQYYEEEERQRGNFPDRFSGHQFPNYSSELNVNALLLGDSALYLCASSLTSGGVQYFGPGTRLTVT.

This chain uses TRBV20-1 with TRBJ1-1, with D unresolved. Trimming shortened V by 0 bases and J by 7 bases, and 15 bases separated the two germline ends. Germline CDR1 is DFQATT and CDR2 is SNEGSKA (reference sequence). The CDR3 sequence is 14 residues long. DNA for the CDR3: TGCAGTGCTAGAGACCCTAGTCGGGGAAATGAAGCTTTCTTT. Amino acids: CSARDPSRGNEAFF.

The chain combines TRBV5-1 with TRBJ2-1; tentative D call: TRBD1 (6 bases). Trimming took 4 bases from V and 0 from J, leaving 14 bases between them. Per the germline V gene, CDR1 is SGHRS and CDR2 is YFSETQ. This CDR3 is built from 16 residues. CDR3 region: CASSGGGKISYNEQFF. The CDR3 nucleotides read TGCGCCAGCAGCGGGGGCGGAAAAATCTCCTACAATGAGCAGTTCTTC.

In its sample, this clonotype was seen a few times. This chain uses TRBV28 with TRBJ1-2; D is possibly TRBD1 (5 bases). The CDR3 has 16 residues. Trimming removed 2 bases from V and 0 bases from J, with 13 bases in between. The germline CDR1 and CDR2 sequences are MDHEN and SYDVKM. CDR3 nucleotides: TGTGCCAGCAGTTTAGCTGGCAGGGTCCCTAACTATGGCTACACCTTC. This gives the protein CASSLAGRVPNYGYTF.

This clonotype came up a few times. Here the CDR3 reads CASSFGSSFSYEQYF. CDR3 DNA: TGTGCCAGCAGTTTCGGATCTAGCTTCTCCTACGAGCAGTACTTC. The chain carries TRBV12-3 or TRBV12-4 and TRBJ2-7, with D possibly TRBD2 on 5 matching bases. This CDR3 comprises 15 residues. Trimming removed 3 bases at V and 0 bases at J, with 12 bases between.

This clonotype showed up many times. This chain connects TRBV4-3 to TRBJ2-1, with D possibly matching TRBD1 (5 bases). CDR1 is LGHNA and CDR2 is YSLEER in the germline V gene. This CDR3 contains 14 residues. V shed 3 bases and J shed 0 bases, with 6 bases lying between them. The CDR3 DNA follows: TGCGCCAGCAGCCAGCAGGGCTCCTACAATGAGCAGTTCTTC. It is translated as CASSQQGSYNEQFF.

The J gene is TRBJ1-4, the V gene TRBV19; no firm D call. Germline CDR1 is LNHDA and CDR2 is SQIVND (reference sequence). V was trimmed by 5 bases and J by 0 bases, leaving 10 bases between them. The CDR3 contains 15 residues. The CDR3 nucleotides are TGTGCCAGTAGTCTACACAGTGCAACTAATGAAAAACTGTTTTTT. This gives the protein CASSLHSATNEKLFF.

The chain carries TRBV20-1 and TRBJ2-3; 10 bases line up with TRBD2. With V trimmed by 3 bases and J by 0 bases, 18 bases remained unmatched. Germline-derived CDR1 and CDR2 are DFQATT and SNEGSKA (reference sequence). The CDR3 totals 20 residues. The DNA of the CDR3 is TGCAGTGCTAGGAGAGGGACAGCCCGACTAGCGGGCGGTAGCACAGATACGCAGTATTTT. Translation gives CSARRGTARLAGGSTDTQYF.

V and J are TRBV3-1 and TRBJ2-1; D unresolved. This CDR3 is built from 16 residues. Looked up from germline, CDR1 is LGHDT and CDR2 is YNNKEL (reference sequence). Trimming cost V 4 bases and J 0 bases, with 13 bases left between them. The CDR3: CASSPSVQSSYNEQFF. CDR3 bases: TGTGCCAGCAGCCCCTCCGTACAGAGCTCCTACAATGAGCAGTTCTTC.

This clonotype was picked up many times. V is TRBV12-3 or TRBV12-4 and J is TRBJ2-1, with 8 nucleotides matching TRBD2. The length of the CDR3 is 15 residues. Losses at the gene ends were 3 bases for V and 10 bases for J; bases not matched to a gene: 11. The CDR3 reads CASSFISGRIQEQFF. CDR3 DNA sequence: TGTGCCAGCAGTTTCATAAGCGGGAGAATCCAGGAGCAGTTCTTC.

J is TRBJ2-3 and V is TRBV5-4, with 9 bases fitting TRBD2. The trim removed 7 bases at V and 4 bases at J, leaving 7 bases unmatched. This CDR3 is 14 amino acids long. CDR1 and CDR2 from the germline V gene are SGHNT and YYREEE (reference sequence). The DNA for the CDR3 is TGTGCCAGCGGAGCGGGAGGTATTTCAGATACGCAGTATTTT. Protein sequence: CASGAGGISDTQYF.